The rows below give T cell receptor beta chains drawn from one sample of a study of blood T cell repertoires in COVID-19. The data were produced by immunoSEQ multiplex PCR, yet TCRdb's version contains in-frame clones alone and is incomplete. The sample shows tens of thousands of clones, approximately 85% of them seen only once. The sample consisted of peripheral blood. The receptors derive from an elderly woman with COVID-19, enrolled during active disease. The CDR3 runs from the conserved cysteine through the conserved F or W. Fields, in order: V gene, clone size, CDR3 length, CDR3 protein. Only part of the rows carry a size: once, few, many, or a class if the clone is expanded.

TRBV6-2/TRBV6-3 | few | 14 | CASTPLDRYNEQFF
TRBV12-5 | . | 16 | CASGLVLSGGNQPQHF
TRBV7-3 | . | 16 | CASSLRRGDSYNEQFF
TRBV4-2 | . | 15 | CASARGTATNEKLFF
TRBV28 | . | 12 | CASSLAQETQYF
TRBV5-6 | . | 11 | CASSSYNEQFF
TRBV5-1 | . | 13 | CASSPERGYGYTF
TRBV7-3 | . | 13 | CASSAGGSTEAFF
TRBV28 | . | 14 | CASSPTGNRETQYF
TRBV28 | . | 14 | CASSSLGQGVKLFF
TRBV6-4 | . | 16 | CASSDSGLAGYNEQFF
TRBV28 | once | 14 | CASSFLEINYGYTF
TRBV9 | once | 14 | CASSSQAMNTEAFF
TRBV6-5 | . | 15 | CASSYQTGVSGELFF
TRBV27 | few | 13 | CASSSQGNYGYTF
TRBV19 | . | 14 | CASSIDPNGYEQFF
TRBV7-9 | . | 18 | CASSPTGGRGSTNEKLFF
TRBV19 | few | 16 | CASSSDTGGGNQPQHF
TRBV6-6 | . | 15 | CASSPQGSGTGELFF
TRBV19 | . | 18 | CASTQAPPRRGSGNTIYF
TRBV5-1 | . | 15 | CASSLTPDRGGEQYF
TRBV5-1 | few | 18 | CASSLGLAGAPTDYEQYF
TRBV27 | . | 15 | CASSLSSGGLNGYTF
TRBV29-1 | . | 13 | CSVGQDDGYGYTF
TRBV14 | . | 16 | CASSQEGLVGGVTQYF
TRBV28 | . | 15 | CASRPRDRGNSPLHF
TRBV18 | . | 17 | CASSPTSGRSLNYEQYF
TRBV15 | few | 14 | CATSSPGTGLRRSF
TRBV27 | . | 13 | CASSYKSDNEQFF
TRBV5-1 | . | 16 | CASFPLGTGLNTEAFF
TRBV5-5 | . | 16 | CASSLALAALTDTQYF
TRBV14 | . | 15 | CASSRPLRANNEQFF
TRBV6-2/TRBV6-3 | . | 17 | CASSARDRWSTNEKLFF
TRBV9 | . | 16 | CASSSGWTGKQETQYF
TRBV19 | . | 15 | CASSVRGNIGGKLFF
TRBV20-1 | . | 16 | CSASWRSGPNTGELFF
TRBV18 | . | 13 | CASSPSMNTEAFF
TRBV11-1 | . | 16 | CASSFGGGAGKETQYF
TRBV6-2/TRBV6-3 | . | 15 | CASSYGGHRSSEAFF
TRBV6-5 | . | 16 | CASSLRDSGGLGTQYF
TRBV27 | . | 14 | CASSLDREIAEAFF
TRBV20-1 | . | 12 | CSASGGDYEQYF
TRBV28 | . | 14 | CASIEPNSNQPQHF
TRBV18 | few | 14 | CASSPGGTNEKLFF
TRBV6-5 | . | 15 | CASSYRQGALYGYTF
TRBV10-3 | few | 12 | CAISSRDGSYTF
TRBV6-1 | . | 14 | CASSEDPRGYEQYF
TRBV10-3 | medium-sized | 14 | CAVGLAGGSYEQYF
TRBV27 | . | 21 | CASSPRPGSSGTGSSYNEQFF
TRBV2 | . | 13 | CASTGQGGGELFF
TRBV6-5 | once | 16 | CASSYSSRGDPYGYTF
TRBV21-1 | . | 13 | CARKDRADSPLHF
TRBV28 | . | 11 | CASSLRETQYF
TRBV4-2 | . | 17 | CASSPSRGTDSGNTIYF
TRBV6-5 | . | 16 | CASSYWQGSGGYGYTF